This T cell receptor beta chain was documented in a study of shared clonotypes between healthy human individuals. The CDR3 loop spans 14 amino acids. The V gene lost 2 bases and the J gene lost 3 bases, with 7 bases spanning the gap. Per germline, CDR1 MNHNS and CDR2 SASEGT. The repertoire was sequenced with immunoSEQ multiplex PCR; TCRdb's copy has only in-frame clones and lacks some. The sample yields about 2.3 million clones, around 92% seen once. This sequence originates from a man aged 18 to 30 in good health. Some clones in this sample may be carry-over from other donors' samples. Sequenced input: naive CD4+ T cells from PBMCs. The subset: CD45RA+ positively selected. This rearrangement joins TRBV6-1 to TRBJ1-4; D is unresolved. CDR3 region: CASSERSSNEKLFF. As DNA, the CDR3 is TGTGCCAGCAGTGAACGTTCGTCTAATGAAAAACTGTTTTTT.